Following are 8 T cell receptor beta chains from one sample sequenced in a study of shared clonotypes between healthy human individuals. Some clones are missing from TCRdb's copy, which holds only in-frame ones; the method was immunoSEQ multiplex PCR. Among more than 850,000 clones listed, around 82% were seen once. Input material: memory CD4+ T cells from PBMCs. Subset indicated: CD45RA-negative fraction. All receptors come from a man aged 18 to 29 in good health. Some clones in this sample may be carry-over from other donors' samples.

V gene TRBV19 combines with J gene TRBJ1-1, with 7 bases that match TRBD1. The CDR3 runs 15 residues. Germline lookup yields CDR1 LNHDA and CDR2 SQIVND (reference sequence). With 3 bases clipped from V and 1 base from J, the junction kept 5 bases outside the gene matches. The CDR3: CASSIFRGGNTEAFF. The CDR3 region has the DNA TGTGCCAGTAGTATCTTCAGGGGGGGGAACACTGAAGCTTTCTTT.

This sequence joins TRBV7-3 and TRBJ2-3, with D unclear. Per the germline V gene, CDR1 is SGHTA and CDR2 is FQGTGA. Trimming shortened V by 3 bases and J by 0 bases, and 13 bases separated the two germline ends. The CDR3 is 16 residues long. CDR3 in amino acids: CASSLESAGSTDTQYF. CDR3 nucleotide sequence: TGTGCCAGCAGCTTGGAAAGTGCCGGTAGCACAGATACGCAGTATTTT. Based on the CDR3 plus reference TRBV7-3 and TRBJ2-3, the full variable domain is GAGVSQTPSNKVTEKGKYVELRCDPISGHTALYWYRQSLGQGPEFLIYFQGTGAADDSGLPNDRFFAVRPEGSVSTLKIQRTERGDSAVYLCASSLESAGSTDTQYFGPGTRLTVL.

This clone was seen many times. This CDR3 is CASRGTHTEAFF. CDR3 coding DNA: TGTGCCAGCAGGGGGACCCACACTGAAGCTTTCTTT. The J gene is TRBJ1-1, the V gene TRBV2, with a tentative D call TRBD1 (5 bases). Trimming stripped 6 bases from V and 3 bases from J, with 8 bases between. This CDR3 spans 12 amino acids. Per the germline V gene, CDR1 is SNHLY and CDR2 is FYNNEI.

The J gene is TRBJ1-1, the V gene TRBV7-9; 10 bases line up with TRBD1. Germline CDR1 is SEHNR and CDR2 is FQNEAQ (reference sequence). The ends lost 1 base at V and 5 bases at J; junction bases unmatched: 4. This CDR3 spans 15 amino acids. The CDR3 protein is CASSLETGGATEAFF. The CDR3 DNA reads TGTGCCAGCAGCTTAGAGACAGGGGGCGCGACTGAAGCTTTCTTT.

Written as DNA, the CDR3 is TGTGCCAGCATTCCCGACAGGGCATTATATGGCTACACCTTC. This encodes CASIPDRALYGYTF. This sequence joins TRBV6-5 and TRBJ1-2; 7 positions agree with TRBD1. Germline lookup yields CDR1 MNHEY and CDR2 SVGAGI. The CDR3 sequence is 14 residues long. With V trimmed by 7 bases and J by 5 bases, 10 bases remained unmatched.

The V gene is TRBV7-3, the J gene TRBJ2-2; a possible D gene is TRBD2 (7 bases). The CDR3 consists of 16 residues. Germline assignment: CDR1 SGHTA and CDR2 FQGTGA. V lost 8 bases and J 4 bases, leaving 20 bases between the germline ends. The CDR3 coding sequence is TGTGCCAGCCGTAATGGGGGGGCCTCGGGCACCGGGGAGCTGTTTTTT. Its translation is CASRNGGASGTGELFF.

CDR3 DNA sequence: TGTGCCATCAGTATGGGACAGGGAAGGTTCGGGGAGCTGTTTTTT. It encodes CAISMGQGRFGELFF. J is TRBJ2-2 and V is TRBV10-3, with 9 bases aligning to TRBD1. V trimming: 5 bases; J trimming: 7 bases; junction bases outside the gene matches: 8. The CDR3 consists of 15 residues. Germline V gene data show CDR1 as ENHRY and CDR2 as SYGVKD.

A word on this clone: A much bigger clone sits one base away, suggesting this may be a read error. V is TRBV2 and J is TRBJ2-2, with 8 bases identical to TRBD1. J was trimmed by 1 base and V by 6 bases; bases with no gene match: 4. The V gene's germline CDR1 is SNHLY and CDR2 FYNNEI. The CDR3 is 15 residues long. In nucleotides, the CDR3 is TGTGCCAGCAGGCAGGACAGGGTGAACACCGGGGAGCTGTTTTTT. This gives the protein CASRQDRVNTGELFF.